This T cell receptor beta chain was profiled in a study of T-cell memory formation after mild COVID-19. Background on the study: Largely, TCR clusters stayed within a single donor. Study findings and constraints: A second wave expanding day 15 to 37 was CD4+-biased; contracting clones were balanced.

With respect to this clonotype: Its antigen is not known.

TCRdb re-derived calls from the 5' RACE reads in MiXCR, one entry per CDR3 protein. The table shows fewer than 650,000 distinct CDR3 sequences, with 15% to 20% occurring only once. Material for sequencing was PBMCs or a T cell subset sorted from them (not recorded which). This receptor was taken from an adult woman who had mild COVID-19 (a few samples of this study predate the infection). Cell type and time point are not known.

The CDR3 coding sequence is TGTGCCAGCTCACCACCGACGATCGTGAACACTGAAGCTTTCTTT. Translating gives CASSPPTIVNTEAFF. This chain joins TRBV18 and TRBJ1-1; D gene unclear. CDR3 length: 15 amino acids. The V gene's germline CDR1 is KGHSH and CDR2 LQKENI. The V and J ends lost 0 bases and 0 bases respectively, with 8 bases between them.